The 10 T cell receptor beta chains below all came from one sample that was sequenced in a study of blood T cell repertoires in COVID-19. TCRdb keeps only in-frame clones here, not all; method: immunoSEQ multiplex PCR. The data show 150,000 to 200,000 clones, about 83% seen once. Source material: peripheral blood. These receptors originate from a woman aged 70 to 79 with COVID-19, enrolled during active disease.

The rearrangement links TRBV11-2 to TRBJ1-1; TRBD1 matches at 8 bases. The V segment lost 5 bases and the J segment 0 bases; nucleotides outside the gene matches: 5. The CDR3 totals 15 residues. Germline CDR1 reads SGHAT; CDR2 reads FQNNGV. For the CDR3, the DNA is TGTGCCAGCAGCCACTCACAGGGGGTGAACACTGAAGCTTTCTTT. This gives the protein CASSHSQGVNTEAFF.

The chain couples TRBV7-2 to TRBJ2-3; 8 bases line up with TRBD1. CDR1 and CDR2 from the germline V gene are SGHTA and FQGNSA. J was trimmed by 6 bases and V by 8 bases; bases with no gene match: 10. The CDR3 extends over 14 amino acids. CDR3: CASSMTGATDTQYF. Here the CDR3 DNA reads TGTGCCAGCTCGATGACAGGGGCGACGGATACGCAGTATTTT.

The CDR3 sequence is CASSFSGRLGNYGYTF. CDR3 in DNA: TGTGCCAGCAGCTTTTCAGGGCGCCTGGGTAACTATGGCTACACCTTC. The chain is built from TRBV5-5 and TRBJ1-2, with D perhaps TRBD1 (5 bases). This CDR3 has 16 residues. In germline, CDR1 is SGHKS, CDR2 YYEKEE (reference sequence). V was trimmed by 2 bases and J by 1 base, leaving 15 bases between them.

The chain joins TRBV6-2 or TRBV6-3 to TRBJ1-5; a possible D gene is TRBD1 (5 bases). Trimming removed 4 bases at V and 7 bases at J, with 14 bases between. CDR1 is MNHEY and CDR2 is SVGEGT in the germline V gene. The CDR3 is 14 amino acids. The CDR3 region is CASSFLAGEQPQHF. The CDR3 DNA reads as TGTGCCAGCAGTTTTTTGGCGGGGGAGCAGCCCCAGCATTTT.

The J gene is TRBJ2-5, the V gene TRBV6-2 or TRBV6-3; tentative D call: TRBD1 (6 bases). The germline CDR1 and CDR2 sequences are MNHEY and SVGEGT. This CDR3 has 14 amino acids. The V gene lost 2 bases and the J gene lost 5 bases, with 12 bases spanning the gap. The CDR3 is CASSYLGQRETQYF. The CDR3 DNA reads TGTGCCAGCAGTTACCTCGGACAGAGGGAGACCCAGTACTTC.

V is TRBV15 and J is TRBJ1-5; tentatively, D is TRBD1 (6 bases). V dropped 4 bases and J dropped 6 bases, with 16 bases sitting between them. This CDR3 is 15 amino acids long. Germline loops: CDR1 LNHNV, CDR2 YYDKDF (reference sequence). CDR3 DNA: TGTGCCACCAGCATGACAAGGGGGTTCTCTCAGCCCCAGCATTTT. This translates into CATSMTRGFSQPQHF.

The chain uses TRBV30 and TRBJ1-2, with 8 bases fitting TRBD1. Germline CDR1 and CDR2: GTSNPN and SVGIG (reference sequence). V was clipped by 0 bases and J by 2 bases; unmatched bases: 5. The CDR3 extends over 15 amino acids. The CDR3 region has the DNA TGTGCCTGGAGTGTTCGGGACAGGATAAACTATGGCTACACCTTC. This gives the protein CAWSVRDRINYGYTF.

This chain uses TRBV19 with TRBJ2-1; 13 nucleotides align to TRBD2. The J segment lost 9 bases and the V segment lost 3 bases, leaving 8 bases of the junction unmatched. CDR3 size: 16 residues. The germline V gene encodes CDR1 LNHDA and CDR2 SQIVND (reference sequence). The CDR3 loop reads CASSILSGLAGAEQFF. CDR3 in DNA: TGTGCCAGTAGTATCCTCTCCGGACTAGCGGGAGCTGAGCAGTTCTTC.

The chain employs TRBV7-8 and TRBJ2-3; 12 bases are a match to TRBD2. This CDR3 has 15 amino acids. V gave up 5 bases and J gave up 3 bases; unmatched junction bases: 3. Germline CDR1 SGHVS, CDR2 FQNEAQ. CDR3 in DNA: TGTGCCAGCAGCCCGACTAGCGGGAGAACAGATACGCAGTATTTT. Its translation is CASSPTSGRTDTQYF.

This clone occurred once. The chain combines TRBV24-1 with TRBJ1-5, with D possibly TRBD1 on 5 matching bases. Germline V lookup: CDR1 KGHDR, CDR2 SFDVKD. The CDR3 runs 15 residues. V lost 5 bases, J lost 6 bases, and 16 bases lay in between. For the CDR3, the DNA is TGTGCCACCAGTGCGTCAGGGAAGGAATTTCAGCCCCAGCATTTT. This sequence encodes CATSASGKEFQPQHF.